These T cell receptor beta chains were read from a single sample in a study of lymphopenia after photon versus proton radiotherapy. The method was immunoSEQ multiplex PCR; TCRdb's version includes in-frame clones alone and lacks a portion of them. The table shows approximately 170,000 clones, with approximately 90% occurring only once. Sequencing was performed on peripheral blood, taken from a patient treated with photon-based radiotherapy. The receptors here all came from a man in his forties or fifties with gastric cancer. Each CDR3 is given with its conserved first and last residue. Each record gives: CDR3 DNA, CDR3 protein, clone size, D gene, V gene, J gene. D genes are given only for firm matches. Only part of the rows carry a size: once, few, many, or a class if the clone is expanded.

CDR3nt: TGCGCCAGCAGTCAATCGGCGGAAAATGGCTACACCTTC
CDR3aa: CASSQSAENGYTF
abundance: NA
d_gene: NA
v_gene: TRBV23-1
j_gene: TRBJ1-2

CDR3nt: TGTGCCTTGGGACAGGGGGCCGGTCAGCCCCAGCATTTT
CDR3aa: CALGQGAGQPQHF
abundance: NA
d_gene: TRBD1
v_gene: TRBV30
j_gene: TRBJ1-5

CDR3nt: TGTGCCAGCAGCTTGGGGACAGCTTCTCCTTACAATGAGCAGTTCTTC
CDR3aa: CASSLGTASPYNEQFF
abundance: NA
d_gene: TRBD1
v_gene: TRBV11-3
j_gene: TRBJ2-1

CDR3nt: TGTGCCAGCAGCCAGACGATGAACACTGAAGCTTTCTTT
CDR3aa: CASSQTMNTEAFF
abundance: NA
d_gene: NA
v_gene: TRBV7-9
j_gene: TRBJ1-1

CDR3nt: TGTGCCTGGAGACAGAAGAGCTCCTACGAGCAGTACTTC
CDR3aa: CAWRQKSSYEQYF
abundance: NA
d_gene: NA
v_gene: TRBV30
j_gene: TRBJ2-7

CDR3nt: TGTGCCAGCAGTCGCCCGATCCGTGGGAGCAATCAGCCCCAGCATTTT
CDR3aa: CASSRPIRGSNQPQHF
abundance: NA
d_gene: NA
v_gene: TRBV6-6
j_gene: TRBJ1-5

CDR3nt: TGTGCCAGTAGTCCTAGGAGCGAGGGGCTTAGCAAAAACATTCAGTACTTC
CDR3aa: CASSPRSEGLSKNIQYF
abundance: NA
d_gene: NA
v_gene: TRBV19
j_gene: TRBJ2-4

CDR3nt: TGCAGCGTTGAAGCGGACAGGGTGAACACTGAAGCTTTCTTT
CDR3aa: CSVEADRVNTEAFF
abundance: NA
d_gene: TRBD1
v_gene: TRBV29-1
j_gene: TRBJ1-1

CDR3nt: TGTGCCAGCAGTCCGGACAGGGGGCACACTGAAGCTTTCTTT
CDR3aa: CASSPDRGHTEAFF
abundance: NA
d_gene: TRBD1
v_gene: TRBV27
j_gene: TRBJ1-1

CDR3nt: TGTGCCAGTAGTATCGACCGGGGCCAAGAGACCCAGTACTTC
CDR3aa: CASSIDRGQETQYF
abundance: NA
d_gene: NA
v_gene: TRBV19
j_gene: TRBJ2-5

CDR3nt: TGTGCCAGTAGTCCCCCCAATAGCGGGAGGTATGAGCAGTACTTC
CDR3aa: CASSPPNSGRYEQYF
abundance: NA
d_gene: TRBD2
v_gene: TRBV19
j_gene: TRBJ2-7

CDR3nt: TGCGCCAGCAGCCAAGATGGGGGCCTACCCTACAATGAGCAGTTCTTC
CDR3aa: CASSQDGGLPYNEQFF
abundance: NA
d_gene: NA
v_gene: TRBV4-1
j_gene: TRBJ2-1

CDR3nt: TGTGCCAGCAGTTTATTGGGGAGCAATCAGCCCCAGCATTTT
CDR3aa: CASSLLGSNQPQHF
abundance: NA
d_gene: NA
v_gene: TRBV28
j_gene: TRBJ1-5

CDR3nt: TGTGCCAGCAGTCCGGGACAGGGTAACTACGAGCAGTACTTC
CDR3aa: CASSPGQGNYEQYF
abundance: NA
d_gene: TRBD1
v_gene: TRBV2
j_gene: TRBJ2-7

CDR3nt: TGTGCCAGCAGTTTGCCGAGGGCCCTAGCCTACGAGCAGTACTTC
CDR3aa: CASSLPRALAYEQYF
abundance: NA
d_gene: NA
v_gene: TRBV28
j_gene: TRBJ2-7

CDR3nt: TGTGCCAGCAGCTTAAGTGGCTCGGGGAACACTGAAGCTTTCTTT
CDR3aa: CASSLSGSGNTEAFF
abundance: NA
d_gene: NA
v_gene: TRBV7-3
j_gene: TRBJ1-1

CDR3nt: TGCGCCAGCAGCCCCGGGCTAAGGGGCGGGTACGAGCAGTACTTC
CDR3aa: CASSPGLRGGYEQYF
abundance: NA
d_gene: NA
v_gene: TRBV4-1
j_gene: TRBJ2-7

CDR3nt: TGTGCCAGCAGTTTGCGGTATAGCAATCAGCCCCAGCATTTT
CDR3aa: CASSLRYSNQPQHF
abundance: NA
d_gene: NA
v_gene: TRBV27
j_gene: TRBJ1-5

CDR3nt: TGTGCCATCAGTGAACCGGGACAGGGGGCTTCCTACGAGCAGTACTTC
CDR3aa: CAISEPGQGASYEQYF
abundance: NA
d_gene: TRBD1
v_gene: TRBV10-3
j_gene: TRBJ2-7

CDR3nt: TGTGCCAGCAGTTTAGAGGGTGGTAAGAATCAGCCCCAGCATTTT
CDR3aa: CASSLEGGKNQPQHF
abundance: NA
d_gene: NA
v_gene: TRBV27
j_gene: TRBJ1-5

CDR3nt: TGTGCTAGTGGTTTGACCCTGACCGGGACTAGCGGTTCAGATACGCAGTATTTT
CDR3aa: CASGLTLTGTSGSDTQYF
abundance: NA
d_gene: TRBD2
v_gene: TRBV12-5
j_gene: TRBJ2-3

CDR3nt: TGTGCCAGCAGCCTCAGGGTTAACACTGAAGCTTTCTTT
CDR3aa: CASSLRVNTEAFF
abundance: NA
d_gene: NA
v_gene: TRBV11-2
j_gene: TRBJ1-1

CDR3nt: TGTGCCAGCAGCCATCGTATAGGGACAGGGGGCCATGAGCAGTTCTTC
CDR3aa: CASSHRIGTGGHEQFF
abundance: NA
d_gene: TRBD1
v_gene: TRBV14
j_gene: TRBJ2-1

CDR3nt: TGCGCCAGCAGTAGGACAACTACCGGGGAGCTGTTTTTT
CDR3aa: CASSRTTTGELFF
abundance: few
d_gene: NA
v_gene: TRBV10-1
j_gene: TRBJ2-2

CDR3nt: TGCGCCAGCAGCTTCCGAGGGCTAGCGGGTGAAGAGACCCAGTACTTC
CDR3aa: CASSFRGLAGEETQYF
abundance: NA
d_gene: TRBD2
v_gene: TRBV5-1
j_gene: TRBJ2-5

CDR3nt: TGTGCCAGCAGCTCCAGACTAGCGGAGAGAGAGACCCAGTACTTC
CDR3aa: CASSSRLAERETQYF
abundance: NA
d_gene: TRBD2
v_gene: TRBV7-9
j_gene: TRBJ2-5

CDR3nt: TGTGCCAGCAGTTTTTCGACGGGCTCTGGAAACACCATATATTTT
CDR3aa: CASSFSTGSGNTIYF
abundance: NA
d_gene: NA
v_gene: TRBV28
j_gene: TRBJ1-3

CDR3nt: TGTGCCAGCAGCCCCCAGGGGCGGGACACAGATACGCAGTATTTT
CDR3aa: CASSPQGRDTDTQYF
abundance: NA
d_gene: NA
v_gene: TRBV7-2
j_gene: TRBJ2-3

CDR3nt: TGTGCCAGCAGCTTTGGGACTAGCGCTGCCTACGAGCAGTACTTC
CDR3aa: CASSFGTSAAYEQYF
abundance: NA
d_gene: TRBD2
v_gene: TRBV5-6
j_gene: TRBJ2-7

CDR3nt: TGTGCCTGTACGAAGGCATCGAATTCACCCCTCCACTTT
CDR3aa: CACTKASNSPLHF
abundance: NA
d_gene: NA
v_gene: TRBV30
j_gene: TRBJ1-6

CDR3nt: TGTGCCGTTCGACAGGGTGCCTATGGCTACACCTTC
CDR3aa: CAVRQGAYGYTF
abundance: NA
d_gene: TRBD1
v_gene: TRBV6-5
j_gene: TRBJ1-2

CDR3nt: TGTGCCAGCAGCTTAGTCCGGGGGTCTGAAGCTTTCTTT
CDR3aa: CASSLVRGSEAFF
abundance: NA
d_gene: NA
v_gene: TRBV7-2
j_gene: TRBJ1-1

CDR3nt: TGTGCCAGCAGCGGGCATAACCCCGAGTCCTACAATGAGCAGTTCTTC
CDR3aa: CASSGHNPESYNEQFF
abundance: once
d_gene: NA
v_gene: TRBV6-6
j_gene: TRBJ2-1

CDR3nt: TGCGCCAGCAGCCAACCGACGACAGGGCGCGAGCAGTACTTC
CDR3aa: CASSQPTTGREQYF
abundance: NA
d_gene: TRBD1
v_gene: TRBV4-1
j_gene: TRBJ2-7

CDR3nt: TGTGCCAGCAGTGACCGAGGAGGAACTGAAGCTTTCTTT
CDR3aa: CASSDRGGTEAFF
abundance: NA
d_gene: NA
v_gene: TRBV6-4
j_gene: TRBJ1-1

CDR3nt: TGTGCCAGCAGTTATGAACTGGGGAACACTGAAGCTTTCTTT
CDR3aa: CASSYELGNTEAFF
abundance: NA
d_gene: NA
v_gene: TRBV6-6
j_gene: TRBJ1-1

CDR3nt: TGTGCCAGTAGCCCTCGTCGGGGGCTGGAGACCCAGTACTTC
CDR3aa: CASSPRRGLETQYF
abundance: NA
d_gene: NA
v_gene: TRBV19
j_gene: TRBJ2-5

CDR3nt: TGCGCCAGCAGCTTGGGGGGCACAGGCCTGGATGGAAACACCATATATTTT
CDR3aa: CASSLGGTGLDGNTIYF
abundance: NA
d_gene: NA
v_gene: TRBV5-1
j_gene: TRBJ1-3

CDR3nt: TGTGCCTGGAGTTGGTTGGATGAGCAGTTCTTC
CDR3aa: CAWSWLDEQFF
abundance: NA
d_gene: NA
v_gene: TRBV30
j_gene: TRBJ2-1

CDR3nt: TGTGCCAGCAGTGAAGCCACGGGGAAGAACAATCAGCCCCAGCATTTT
CDR3aa: CASSEATGKNNQPQHF
abundance: NA
d_gene: NA
v_gene: TRBV6-1
j_gene: TRBJ1-5

CDR3nt: TGTGCCAGCAGCCCCGGACAGGGCTGGGGTCAGCCCCAGCATTTT
CDR3aa: CASSPGQGWGQPQHF
abundance: NA
d_gene: TRBD1
v_gene: TRBV7-9
j_gene: TRBJ1-5

CDR3nt: TGTGCCAGCAGCCTCGAAAGGAACACTGAAGCTTTCTTT
CDR3aa: CASSLERNTEAFF
abundance: once
d_gene: NA
v_gene: TRBV7-3
j_gene: TRBJ1-1

CDR3nt: TGTGCTAGTGGTACGGGACAGAAAAACACTGAAGCTTTCTTT
CDR3aa: CASGTGQKNTEAFF
abundance: NA
d_gene: TRBD1
v_gene: TRBV12-5
j_gene: TRBJ1-1

CDR3nt: TGTGCCAGCAGCTTAGAGTTGGCGCATGAGCAGTTCTTC
CDR3aa: CASSLELAHEQFF
abundance: NA
d_gene: NA
v_gene: TRBV11-3
j_gene: TRBJ2-1

CDR3nt: TGTGCCAGCAGCCAACGGACAGGGATTGAAAAACTGTTTTTT
CDR3aa: CASSQRTGIEKLFF
abundance: NA
d_gene: TRBD1
v_gene: TRBV11-2
j_gene: TRBJ1-4

CDR3nt: TGTGCCAGTAGTGCACGGACTAGCGGGAGTATTCTAGACAATGAGCAGTTCTTC
CDR3aa: CASSARTSGSILDNEQFF
abundance: NA
d_gene: TRBD2
v_gene: TRBV19
j_gene: TRBJ2-1

CDR3nt: TGTGCCAGCAGTGAGCAGGGAATGAACACTGAAGCTTTCTTT
CDR3aa: CASSEQGMNTEAFF
abundance: NA
d_gene: NA
v_gene: TRBV6-1
j_gene: TRBJ1-1

CDR3nt: TGTGCCAGCAGCTTAGACAGGGGGCAAGAGCAGTACTTC
CDR3aa: CASSLDRGQEQYF
abundance: NA
d_gene: TRBD1
v_gene: TRBV7-9
j_gene: TRBJ2-7

CDR3nt: TGTGCCAGTAGTATAGTGAGGGCGGGGAATCAGCCCCAGCATTTT
CDR3aa: CASSIVRAGNQPQHF
abundance: NA
d_gene: NA
v_gene: TRBV19
j_gene: TRBJ1-5

CDR3nt: TGTGCCAGCAGCCCCCTTGGGAGAACTGGAAACACCATATATTTT
CDR3aa: CASSPLGRTGNTIYF
abundance: NA
d_gene: NA
v_gene: TRBV7-2
j_gene: TRBJ1-3

CDR3nt: TGTGCCAGCAGCGTAGACAGGGGCAATCAGCCCCAGCATTTT
CDR3aa: CASSVDRGNQPQHF
abundance: once
d_gene: TRBD1
v_gene: TRBV11-2
j_gene: TRBJ1-5

CDR3nt: TGTGCCAGCAGCTTGTATCACACCGGGGAGCTGTTTTTT
CDR3aa: CASSLYHTGELFF
abundance: NA
d_gene: NA
v_gene: TRBV5-4
j_gene: TRBJ2-2

CDR3nt: TGTGCCAGCAGCAACCTACAGGGGCCTAGGGCTGAGCAGTTCTTC
CDR3aa: CASSNLQGPRAEQFF
abundance: NA
d_gene: TRBD1
v_gene: TRBV11-2
j_gene: TRBJ2-1

CDR3nt: TGTGCCACCAGCAGAGATTGGGCACAGACCTACGAGCAGTACTTC
CDR3aa: CATSRDWAQTYEQYF
abundance: NA
d_gene: NA
v_gene: TRBV15
j_gene: TRBJ2-7

CDR3nt: TGTGCCAGCGGAATGACAGGGAACTATGGCTACACCTTC
CDR3aa: CASGMTGNYGYTF
abundance: NA
d_gene: TRBD1
v_gene: TRBV5-4
j_gene: TRBJ1-2

CDR3nt: TGTGCCAGTATTGACAGGGAGTACAATGAGCAGTTCTTC
CDR3aa: CASIDREYNEQFF
abundance: NA
d_gene: TRBD1
v_gene: TRBV19
j_gene: TRBJ2-1

CDR3nt: TGTGCCAGCAGTTTGGGGCGGAGCTCCTACAATGAGCAGTTCTTC
CDR3aa: CASSLGRSSYNEQFF
abundance: NA
d_gene: NA
v_gene: TRBV27
j_gene: TRBJ2-1

CDR3nt: TGTGCCTGGAGTGTACGGCTAGCGGGAGGGGGTCACAATGAGCAGTTCTTC
CDR3aa: CAWSVRLAGGGHNEQFF
abundance: NA
d_gene: TRBD2
v_gene: TRBV30
j_gene: TRBJ2-1